This entry concerns a single TCR beta chain. The antigen is not known. This specimen comes from a study of shared clonotypes between healthy human individuals. Study context: Every donor yielded three CD4 naive, three CD4 memory, two CD8 naive and one CD8 memory plate. Study-wide results and caveats: Donors were few, which limited the genetic and exposure-history diversity represented.

The V and J ends lost 3 bases and 4 bases respectively, with 22 bases between them. The CDR3 sequence is 18 residues long. Looked up from germline, CDR1 is MDHEN and CDR2 is SYDVKM. Produced via immunoSEQ multiplex PCR; TCRdb's table is partial and in-frame only. The sample has approximately 500,000 clones, 95% to 97% seen once. This TCR was recovered from a woman aged 30 to 39 in good health. The sequenced material came from naive CD4+ T cells sorted from blood. Subset reported: CD45RA+ positively selected. The V call is TRBV28, the J call TRBJ1-5; D is unclear. The CDR3 DNA reads TGTGCCAGCAGTTTGTGGGCAGGACCGCACATCAGAAATCAGCCCCAGCATTTT. Its translation: CASSLWAGPHIRNQPQHF.